Below, one TCR beta chain is given with its context. The antigen is unknown. The data were obtained in a study of cytomegalovirus exposure and HLA in healthy donors. The study, taken as a whole, reports: Later on, an analysis tied 15,000 to 20,000 TCR beta sequences to HLA alleles at 0.05 false discovery rate. Per published accounts, TCR beta sequences correctly predicted the HLA-A and HLA-B alleles of most subjects.

Looked up from germline, CDR1 is LGHNA and CDR2 is YSLEER. V was trimmed by 0 bases and J by 3 bases, leaving 20 bases between them. The length of the CDR3 is 18 residues. In the PCR, 60 Vbeta and 13 Jbeta primers were used. TCRdb's copy holds only in-frame clones and misses some; the assay was immunoSEQ multiplex PCR. Here the sample spans approximately 89,000 clones, about 80% being singletons. Sample: PBMCs. J is TRBJ1-2 and V is TRBV4-3; D ambiguous. This clonotype was obtained from a male donor in good health and CMV-seronegative. DNA of the CDR3: TGCGCCAGCAGCCAAGAGTTCGGCGACCCCGGGAGGGACTATGGCTACACCTTC. The encoded protein is CASSQEFGDPGRDYGYTF.